The rows below give T cell receptor beta chains drawn from one sample of a study of blood T cell repertoires in COVID-19. TCRdb keeps only in-frame clones here, not all; method: immunoSEQ multiplex PCR. The sample lists roughly 53,000 clones; about 70% were seen once. Sequencing input: peripheral blood. These receptors were collected from a man between 45 and 60 years old with active or convalescent COVID-19. The CDR3 runs from the conserved cysteine through the conserved F or W. The order of the fields is V gene, J gene, clone size, D gene, CDR3 DNA, CDR3 protein. D genes are given only for firm matches. Rows may omit the clone size; those that give it use once, few, many or a size class.

TRBV29-1	TRBJ2-2	NA	TRBD1	TGCAGCGTTGCCACCGGGACAGCGAGAACCGGGGAGCTGTTTTTT	CSVATGTARTGELFF
TRBV5-1	TRBJ1-6	NA	NA	TGCGCCAGCAGCTTCACTACCGACTATAATTCACCCCTCCACTTT	CASSFTTDYNSPLHF
TRBV6-5	TRBJ1-1	NA	NA	TGTGCCGTAACAGGTGCCACTGAAGCTTTCTTT	CAVTGATEAFF
TRBV10-1	TRBJ1-1	NA	TRBD1	TGCGCCAGCGCCTTGACCGGGACAGGCGATGAAGCTTTCTTT	CASALTGTGDEAFF
TRBV29-1	TRBJ1-1	NA	NA	TGCAGCGTTAGACAGAACACTGAAGCTTTCTTT	CSVRQNTEAFF
TRBV12-3/TRBV12-4	TRBJ1-2	NA	NA	TGTGCCAGCAGTTTAGGGCTTATCTATGGCTACACCTTC	CASSLGLIYGYTF
TRBV28	TRBJ2-1	few	NA	TGTGCCAGCAGTTACACAGGACGCCAACCTTACAATGAGCAGTTCTTC	CASSYTGRQPYNEQFF
TRBV29-1	TRBJ1-5	NA	TRBD1	TGCAGCGTTGGAGACAGGGACAATCAGCCCCAGCATTTT	CSVGDRDNQPQHF
TRBV5-1	TRBJ2-7	NA	NA	TGCGCCAGCAGCTTGGTCGACGAGCAGTACTTC	CASSLVDEQYF
TRBV4-1	TRBJ2-1	few	TRBD2	TGCGCCAGCAGCCACGGCGGGGGCAATGAGCAGTTCTTC	CASSHGGGNEQFF
TRBV19	TRBJ2-3	few	NA	TGTGCCAGTAGTAATTCTAGGAACACAGATACGCAGTATTTT	CASSNSRNTDTQYF
TRBV4-1	TRBJ1-5	NA	NA	TGCGCCAGCAGCCAAGAAACGGGGTTAAACAATCAGCCCCAGCATTTT	CASSQETGLNNQPQHF
TRBV7-6	TRBJ1-1	NA	TRBD1	TGTGCCAGCAGTGCCCGACTCGGGACAGGGGGCCTGAACACTGAAGCTTTCTTT	CASSARLGTGGLNTEAFF
TRBV29-1	TRBJ2-4	NA	TRBD1	TGCAGCGCCCCGGGACAGACCGGCCCTTTAGCCAAAAACATTCAGTACTTC	CSAPGQTGPLAKNIQYF
TRBV19	TRBJ1-4	NA	NA	TGTGCCAGTAGTACCCGGACAGCCCGTAATGAAAAACTGTTTTTT	CASSTRTARNEKLFF
TRBV7-3	TRBJ2-2	NA	NA	TGTGCCAGCAGCTTATATGGTGGGACTAACACCGGGGAGCTGTTTTTT	CASSLYGGTNTGELFF
TRBV27	TRBJ2-1	few	TRBD2	TGTGCCAGCAGCCCGGGACTAGCGGGAGTGGGGGAGCAGTTCTTC	CASSPGLAGVGEQFF
TRBV19	TRBJ1-1	few	NA	TGTGCCAGTAGTATACAGGGCCCTAACACTGAAGCTTTCTTT	CASSIQGPNTEAFF
TRBV7-2	TRBJ2-3	NA	TRBD2	TGTGCCAGCAGCTTAGTTCTCTTAAAAGCGGGGGGGCATACAGATACGCAGTATTTT	CASSLVLLKAGGHTDTQYF
TRBV7-3	TRBJ2-1	medium-sized	TRBD2	TGTGCCAGCAGCCCGGAAGGACTAGCGATCAATGAGCAGTTCTTC	CASSPEGLAINEQFF
TRBV29-1	TRBJ1-3	NA	TRBD1	TGCAGCGTTGAGGAGGACAGGGGGGGTACCATATATTTT	CSVEEDRGGTIYF
TRBV7-3	TRBJ2-2	NA	NA	TGTGCCAGTAGCTTGGCAGGGGCCTGGACCGGGGAGCTGTTTTTT	CASSLAGAWTGELFF
TRBV5-4	TRBJ2-3	NA	TRBD1	TGTGCCAGCAGCGACGGGGACAGGGGCGCAGATACGCAGTATTTT	CASSDGDRGADTQYF
TRBV11-2	TRBJ2-1	once	NA	TGTGCCAGCAGCTTAGACAGGTCACCCTACAATGAGCAGTTCTTC	CASSLDRSPYNEQFF
TRBV29-1	TRBJ2-1	NA	NA	TGCAGCGTTGTTTCTGGCCTCAATGAGCAGTTCTTC	CSVVSGLNEQFF
TRBV7-8	TRBJ1-1	NA	TRBD1	TGTGCCAGCAGCCGGGACAGGGGGCGGAACACTGAAGCTTTCTTT	CASSRDRGRNTEAFF
TRBV11-1	TRBJ2-1	NA	TRBD2	TGTGCCAGCAGCTACCAGCGGGGGGGAACGAATGAGCAGTTCTTC	CASSYQRGGTNEQFF
TRBV5-5	TRBJ1-2	once	NA	TGTGCCAGCAGCTTGGAAATGCGGACCGGGGCGGCGGGGGGCTACACCTTC	CASSLEMRTGAAGGYTF
TRBV5-1	TRBJ1-2	NA	TRBD1	TGCGCCAGCAGCATGACAGGGCGCGGCTACACCTTC	CASSMTGRGYTF
TRBV2	TRBJ2-1	NA	NA	TGTGCCAGCAGTGAAGCGCTTTTTCAGGGTCCGGGTGAGCAGTTCTTC	CASSEALFQGPGEQFF
TRBV5-1	TRBJ1-3	NA	NA	TGCGCCAGCAGCCGGTCTAGTTCTGGAAACACCATATATTTT	CASSRSSSGNTIYF
TRBV11-2	TRBJ2-1	NA	TRBD2	TGTGCCAGCAGCTACGGACTAGCGGGGGTTGAGCAGTTCTTC	CASSYGLAGVEQFF
TRBV6-6	TRBJ2-7	once	TRBD1	TGTGCCAGCAGTCCCCAACCGCCCGGGACAGGATCCTACGAGCAGTACTTC	CASSPQPPGTGSYEQYF
TRBV11-3	TRBJ2-1	NA	TRBD2	TGTGCCAGCAGCTTACGGGGGGGCCTCTACAATGAGCAGTTCTTC	CASSLRGGLYNEQFF
TRBV6-5	TRBJ2-1	NA	TRBD2	TGTGCCAGCAGTCCAACTAGCGGGAGCTACAATGAGCAGTTCTTC	CASSPTSGSYNEQFF
TRBV2	TRBJ1-2	NA	NA	TGTGCCAGCACCCTAGGGGGGGGGAGTTATGGCTACACCTTC	CASTLGGGSYGYTF
TRBV12-5	TRBJ2-1	NA	NA	TGTGCTAGTGGTTTGAGAGGGATGGCGCACAATGAGCAGTTCTTC	CASGLRGMAHNEQFF
TRBV3-1/TRBV3-2	TRBJ2-7	NA	NA	TGTGCCAGCAGCCTCGAACAGGGTTACGAGCAGTACTTC	CASSLEQGYEQYF
TRBV19	TRBJ1-5	NA	TRBD1	TGTGCCAGTAGTCCCTATGGGACAGGGGGCAATCAGCCCCAGCATTTT	CASSPYGTGGNQPQHF
TRBV6-5	TRBJ1-1	many	TRBD1	TGTGCCAGCAGTTACAGGGACAGTACCGCTTTCTTT	CASSYRDSTAFF
TRBV5-1	TRBJ2-3	NA	NA	TGCGCCAGCACAAGACAGCTCAGTTACACAGATACGCAGTATTTT	CASTRQLSYTDTQYF
TRBV10-2	TRBJ2-1	once	TRBD2	TGCGCCAGCAGCGCTAGCGGCACGCAGTTCTTC	CASSASGTQFF
TRBV18	TRBJ2-3	NA	NA	TGTGCCAGCTCTCCTAGCACAGATACGCAGTATTTT	CASSPSTDTQYF
TRBV4-1	TRBJ1-1	few	TRBD1	TGCGCCAGCAGCCAAACCCGGGACAGGGCCGATGCTTTCTTT	CASSQTRDRADAFF
TRBV27	TRBJ2-2	NA	NA	TGTGCCAGCAGAGAGGACAGCTACACCGGGGAGCTGTTTTTT	CASREDSYTGELFF